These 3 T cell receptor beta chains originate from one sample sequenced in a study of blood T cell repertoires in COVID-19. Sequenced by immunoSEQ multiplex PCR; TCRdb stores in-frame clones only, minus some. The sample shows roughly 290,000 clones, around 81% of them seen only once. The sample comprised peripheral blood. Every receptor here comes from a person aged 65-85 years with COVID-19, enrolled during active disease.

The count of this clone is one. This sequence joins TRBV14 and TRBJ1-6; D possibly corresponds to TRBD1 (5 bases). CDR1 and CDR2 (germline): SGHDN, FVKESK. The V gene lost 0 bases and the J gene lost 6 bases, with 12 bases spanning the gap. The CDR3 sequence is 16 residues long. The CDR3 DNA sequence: TGTGCCAGCAGCCAAGATCCCAGGGCGAGTAATTCACCCCTCCACTTT. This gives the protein CASSQDPRASNSPLHF.

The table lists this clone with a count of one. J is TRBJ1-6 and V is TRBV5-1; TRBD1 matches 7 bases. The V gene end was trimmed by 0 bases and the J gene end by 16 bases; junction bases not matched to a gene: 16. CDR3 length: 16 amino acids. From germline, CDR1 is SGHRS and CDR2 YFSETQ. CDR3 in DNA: TGCGCCAGCAGCTTGGGACAGGGTGATTTAGGCTCCCCTCTCCACTTT. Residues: CASSLGQGDLGSPLHF.

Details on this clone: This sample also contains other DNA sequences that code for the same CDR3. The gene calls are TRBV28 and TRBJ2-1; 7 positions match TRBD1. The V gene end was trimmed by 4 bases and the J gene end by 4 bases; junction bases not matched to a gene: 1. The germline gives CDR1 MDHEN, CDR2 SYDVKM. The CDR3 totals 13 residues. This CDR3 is CASSWTGYNEQFF. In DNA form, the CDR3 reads TGTGCCAGCAGTTGGACAGGTTACAATGAGCAGTTCTTC.